This T cell receptor (beta chain) is drawn from a study of cytomegalovirus exposure and HLA in healthy donors. This table comes from immunoSEQ multiplex PCR, and its TCRdb copy is limited to in-frame clones, with some not included. The sample gives roughly 230,000 clones, about 90% of which show up once; 3.1% is in the top ten. The germline V gene encodes CDR1 GTSNPN and CDR2 SVGIG (reference sequence). This CDR3 spans 14 amino acids. Between the trimmed V and J ends, which lost 3 bases and 2 bases, there was a span of 11 bases. The rearrangement uses TRBV30 and TRBJ2-1; D might be TRBD1 or TRBD2, each matching 5 bases. The receptor's source is a woman in her thirties in good health and CMV-seronegative. The sequenced material came from PBMCs. The CDR3 nucleotides read TGTGCCTGGAGACGGGACGTCACCTACAATGAGCAGTTCTTC. Encoded protein: CAWRRDVTYNEQFF. Drawing the rest from reference TRBV30 and TRBJ2-1, the complete variable domain is SQTIHQWPATLVQPVGSPLSLECTVEGTSNPNLYWYRQAAGRGLQLLFYSVGIGQISSEVPQNLSASRPQDRQFILSSKKLLLSDSGFYLCAWRRDVTYNEQFFGPGTRLTVL.